Shown below are 7 T cell receptor beta chains from a single sample sequenced in a study of T cells in Graves' hyperthyroidism and ophthalmopathy. TCR beta CDR3 regions were amplified from RNA transcripts. The primer set for the first-round RT-PCR of the TCR CDR3 was HTBI. MiXCR, run by TCRdb on the multiplex PCR reads, gives a single entry per CDR3 protein. The sample includes roughly 520,000 distinct CDR3 sequences, roughly a quarter of them seen just once. Source material: blood. The receptors shown here come from a woman younger than 45 with Graves' ophthalmopathy.

V is TRBV4-1 and J is TRBJ1-5; D not certain. CDR3 length: 16 residues. V was cut by 1 base and J by 0 bases, with 10 bases left in between. Looked up from germline, CDR1 is MGHRA and CDR2 is YSYEKL. CDR3 in amino acids: CASSQVEGPSNQPQHF. DNA of the CDR3: TGCGCCAGCAGCCAAGTAGAAGGGCCTAGCAATCAGCCCCAGCATTTT.

This clonotype has at least ten counts. CDR3 nucleotides: TGTGCCAGCAGTTCAATACAGGGTCCGATCTACGAGCAGTACTTC. It encodes CASSSIQGPIYEQYF. The J gene is TRBJ2-7, the V gene TRBV12-3 or TRBV12-4, with D possibly being TRBD1 (6 bases). The CDR3 runs to 15 residues. V lost 4 bases, J lost 3 bases, and 16 bases lay in between.

This clonotype was recorded at least ten times. This chain connects TRBV5-6 to TRBJ1-5, with D tentatively TRBD1 (6 bases). Germline CDR1 is SGHDT and CDR2 is YYEEEE. CDR3 length equals 16 residues. The V and J ends lost 3 bases and 6 bases respectively, with 19 bases between them. For the CDR3, the DNA is TGTGCCAGCAGCTACAGGGATGTTTCGGTTGTTCAGCCCCAGCATTTT. Translating it yields CASSYRDVSVVQPQHF. Full variable domain (remainder filled in from reference TRBV5-6 and TRBJ1-5): DAGVTQSPTHLIKTRGQQVTLRCSPKSGHDTVSWYQQALGQGPQFIFQYYEEEERQRGNFPDRFSGHQFPNYSSELNVNALLLGDSALYLCASSYRDVSVVQPQHFGDGTRLSIL.

This clonotype was detected a few times. Here the CDR3 reads CAWNPRQSYYGYTF. CDR3 bases: TGTGCCTGGAACCCTAGGCAGTCTTACTATGGCTACACCTTC. The rearrangement uses TRBV30 and TRBJ1-2; D gene uncertain. The CDR3 is made up of 14 amino acids. V lost 4 bases and J 3 bases, leaving 15 bases between the germline ends. Germline V CDR1 and CDR2: GTSNPN, SVGIG (reference sequence).

CDR3 in DNA: TGTGCCAGCAGTCCACCGACAGGGAGATCCTATGGCTACACCTTC. Amino acids: CASSPPTGRSYGYTF. The chain links TRBV28 to TRBJ1-2; 7 nucleotides line up with TRBD1. The ends lost 5 bases at V and 4 bases at J; junction bases unmatched: 10. CDR3 size: 15 residues. Germline CDR1 is MDHEN and CDR2 is SYDVKM.

This clonotype was found a few times. This chain connects TRBV6-2 or TRBV6-3 to TRBJ2-6; 7 nucleotides line up with TRBD1. CDR3 size: 16 residues. The V and J ends lost 7 bases and 3 bases, in that order; junction bases with no gene match: 9. The germline V gene has CDR1 MNHEY and CDR2 SVGEGT. The CDR3 DNA reads TGTGCCAGCACCCAGACAGGGAAGGGTGGGGCCAACGTCCTGACTTTC. It is translated as CASTQTGKGGANVLTF.

The V and J genes are TRBV10-2 and TRBJ1-1; 7 bases map to TRBD1. With 7 bases clipped from V and 0 bases from J, the junction kept 5 bases outside the gene matches. The CDR3 totals 14 residues. Germline CDR1 and CDR2: WSHSY and SAAADI. The CDR3 is CASNAGTVNTEAFF. The CDR3 bases are TGCGCCAGCAATGCAGGGACAGTGAACACTGAAGCTTTCTTT.